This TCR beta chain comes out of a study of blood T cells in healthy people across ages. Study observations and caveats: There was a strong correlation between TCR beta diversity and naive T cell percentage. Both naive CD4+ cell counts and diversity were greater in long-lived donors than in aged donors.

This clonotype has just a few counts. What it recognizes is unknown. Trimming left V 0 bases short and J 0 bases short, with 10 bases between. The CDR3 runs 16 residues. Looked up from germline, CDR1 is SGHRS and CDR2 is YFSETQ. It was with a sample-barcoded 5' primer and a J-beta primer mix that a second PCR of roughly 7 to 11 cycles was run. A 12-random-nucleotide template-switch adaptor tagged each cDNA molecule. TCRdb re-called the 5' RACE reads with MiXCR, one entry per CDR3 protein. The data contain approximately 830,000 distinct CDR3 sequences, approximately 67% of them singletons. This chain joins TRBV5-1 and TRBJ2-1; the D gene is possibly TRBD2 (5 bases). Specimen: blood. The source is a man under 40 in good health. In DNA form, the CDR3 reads TGCGCCAGCAGCTTGGGAACGGGGAGCTCCTACAATGAGCAGTTCTTC. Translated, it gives CASSLGTGSSYNEQFF.